The 11 T cell receptor beta chains listed next were all sequenced from one sample in a study of blood T cell repertoires in COVID-19 (TCRdb year 2020). Receptor libraries were prepared by the immunoSEQ multiplex PCR assay. As stored in TCRdb, this immuneACCESS dataset retains in-frame rearrangements with V and J assigned. A fraction of the clones does not appear; measured against another copy, unresolved V genes explain less than half of the discrepancy, and the remainder lacks a known reason. Here the sample has approximately 280,000 clones; approximately 85% occur a single time. 11% of the sample comes from the top ten. Material for sequencing was peripheral blood. Every receptor here comes from a woman aged 70 to 79 with acute or convalescent COVID-19.

The genes are TRBV6-5 and TRBJ1-2, with D perhaps TRBD1 (6 bases). Germline V gene data show CDR1 as MNHEY and CDR2 as SVGAGI. The CDR3 has 14 residues. Trimming cost V 0 bases and J 4 bases, with 9 bases left between them. This CDR3 is CASSYSRTVYGYTF. In DNA, the CDR3 is TGTGCCAGCAGTTACTCTCGGACAGTCTATGGCTACACCTTC.

The chain recombines TRBV10-2 with TRBJ1-5, with a weak D call TRBD1 (6 bases). Trimming cost V 6 bases and J 3 bases, with 15 bases left between them. This CDR3 has 15 residues. Germline values: CDR1 WSHSY, CDR2 SAAADI. The CDR3 DNA follows: TGCGCCAGCAGCGCACTGGACAGTCCCAATCAGCCCCAGCATTTT. Amino acid sequence: CASSALDSPNQPQHF.

This clone showed up just once. The chain has TRBV6-5 and TRBJ2-1; TRBD1 matches 8 bases. The germline gives CDR1 MNHEY, CDR2 SVGAGI. CDR3 size: 15 residues. V gave up 2 bases and J gave up 5 bases; unmatched junction bases: 5. CDR3 DNA: TGTGCCAGCAGTTACACCGGGACAGGAGACAATGAGCAGTTCTTC. Encoded protein: CASSYTGTGDNEQFF.

The J gene is TRBJ1-6, the V gene TRBV5-1, with 7 bases aligning to TRBD1. V lost 4 bases, J lost 6 bases, and 10 bases stayed unmatched. The CDR3 runs 16 residues. Germline-derived CDR1 and CDR2 are SGHRS and YFSETQ. The CDR3 DNA follows: TGCGCCAGCAGCGAGCCGACAGGGAGAAGTAATTCACCCCTCCACTTT. Its translation: CASSEPTGRSNSPLHF.

The CDR3: CASSLFASGGSYNEQFF. DNA for the CDR3: TGTGCCAGCAGCTTATTTGCTAGCGGGGGGTCTTACAATGAGCAGTTCTTC. The chain carries TRBV7-9 and TRBJ2-1, with 11 bases fitting TRBD2. CDR3 length equals 17 residues. Per the germline V gene, CDR1 is SEHNR and CDR2 is FQNEAQ (reference sequence). V shed 2 bases and J 4 bases; nucleotides not matched to a gene: 7.

The chain couples TRBV30 to TRBJ1-6, with D uncertain. CDR1 is GTSNPN and CDR2 is SVGIG in the germline V gene (reference sequence). The CDR3 is made up of 13 amino acids. The V end lost 3 bases, the J end lost 8 bases, and 11 bases lay between the germline ends. As DNA, the CDR3 is TGTGCCTGGAGGTCAAAACTGGATTCACCCCTCCACTTT. Amino acid sequence: CAWRSKLDSPLHF.

This rearrangement joins TRBV7-9 to TRBJ1-4, with 8 bases aligning to TRBD1. Germline CDR1 SEHNR, CDR2 FQNEAQ (reference sequence). The junction had 7 bases not matched to a gene; V was cut back by 4 bases and J by 3 bases. The CDR3 extends over 16 amino acids. The CDR3 reads CASSSDDRGANEKLFF. The CDR3 nucleotides are TGTGCCAGCAGCTCCGACGACAGGGGAGCTAATGAAAAACTGTTTTTT.

This chain uses TRBV6-5 with TRBJ1-5; D is unclear. In germline, CDR1 is MNHEY, CDR2 SVGAGI. V was cut by 8 bases and J by 6 bases, with 14 bases left in between. The CDR3 is 13 residues long. The CDR3 loop reads CASRPGLVQPQHF. The CDR3 nucleotides are TGTGCCAGCCGACCGGGTTTAGTTCAGCCCCAGCATTTT.

The J gene is TRBJ2-3, the V gene TRBV28, with 11 bases that match TRBD1. V shed 8 bases and J 4 bases; nucleotides not matched to a gene: 11. The CDR3 is made up of 16 amino acids. Germline values: CDR1 MDHEN, CDR2 SYDVKM. In nucleotides, the CDR3 is TGTGCCAGCCACGGGACAGGGGGAACGGGCGCAGATACGCAGTATTTT. Protein product: CASHGTGGTGADTQYF.

CDR3 bases: TGCGCCAGCAGCTTCCCTGCGGGCAGGAACAATGAGCAGTTCTTC. As protein: CASSFPAGRNNEQFF. This chain links TRBV5-1 with TRBJ2-1, with D perhaps TRBD2 (5 bases). Germline CDR1 SGHRS, CDR2 YFSETQ. This CDR3 has 15 residues. V shed 2 bases and J shed 5 bases, with 14 bases lying between them.

The chain is built from TRBV3-1 (or the pseudogene TRBV3-2) and TRBJ1-1; the D gene is possibly TRBD1 (5 bases). The germline CDR1 and CDR2 sequences are LGHDT and YNNKEL (reference sequence). The CDR3 runs to 13 residues. The V and J ends lost 1 base and 11 bases respectively, with 14 bases between them. The CDR3: CASSQARTSWAFF. For the CDR3, the DNA is TGTGCCAGCAGCCAAGCCAGGACAAGCTGGGCTTTCTTT.